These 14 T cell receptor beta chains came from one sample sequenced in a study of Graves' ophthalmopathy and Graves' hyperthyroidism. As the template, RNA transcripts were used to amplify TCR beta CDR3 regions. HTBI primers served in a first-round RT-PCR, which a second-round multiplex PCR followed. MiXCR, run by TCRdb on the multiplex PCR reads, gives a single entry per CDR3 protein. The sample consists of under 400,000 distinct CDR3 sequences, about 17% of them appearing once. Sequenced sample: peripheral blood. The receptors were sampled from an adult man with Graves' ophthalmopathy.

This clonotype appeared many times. This chain's CDR3 is CASSLEGHLNTEAFF. CDR3 DNA: TGCGCCAGCAGCTTGGAAGGACATTTGAACACTGAAGCTTTCTTT. The chain combines TRBV5-1 with TRBJ1-1, with D possibly matching TRBD1 (5 bases). CDR3 length equals 15 residues. Trimming pared 0 bases from V and 0 bases from J, leaving 9 bases between. Germline CDR1 and CDR2: SGHRS and YFSETQ.

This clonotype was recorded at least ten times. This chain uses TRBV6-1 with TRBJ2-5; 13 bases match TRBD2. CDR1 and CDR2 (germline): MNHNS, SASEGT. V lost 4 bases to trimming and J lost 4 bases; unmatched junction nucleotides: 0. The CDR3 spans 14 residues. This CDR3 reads CASSGTSGRETQYF. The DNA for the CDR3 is TGTGCCAGCAGTGGGACTAGCGGGAGAGAGACCCAGTACTTC.

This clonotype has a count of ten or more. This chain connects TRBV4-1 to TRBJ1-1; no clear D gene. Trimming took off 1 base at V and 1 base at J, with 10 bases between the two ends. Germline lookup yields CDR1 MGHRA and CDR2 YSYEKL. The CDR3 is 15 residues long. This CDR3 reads CASSQVANKNTEAFF. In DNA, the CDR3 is TGCGCCAGCAGCCAAGTTGCGAATAAGAACACTGAAGCTTTCTTT.

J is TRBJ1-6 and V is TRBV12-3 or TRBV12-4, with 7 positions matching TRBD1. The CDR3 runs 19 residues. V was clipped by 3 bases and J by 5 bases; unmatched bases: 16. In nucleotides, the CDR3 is TGTGCCAGCAGTTTTATCGTGCGCGTCGGGACAGTCGATAATTCACCCCTCCACTTT. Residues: CASSFIVRVGTVDNSPLHF.

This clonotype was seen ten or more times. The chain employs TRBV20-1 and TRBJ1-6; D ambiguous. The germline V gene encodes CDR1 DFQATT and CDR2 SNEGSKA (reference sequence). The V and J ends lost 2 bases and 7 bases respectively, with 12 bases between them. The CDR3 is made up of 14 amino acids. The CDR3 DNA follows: TGCAGTGCTAGACAGATCCTGGCCAATTCACCCCTCCACTTT. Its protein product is CSARQILANSPLHF.

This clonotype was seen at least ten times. CDR3 coding DNA: TGCAGTGCGGGGGACTACTCCTACGAGCAGTACTTC. The encoded protein is CSAGDYSYEQYF. The chain carries TRBV20-1 and TRBJ2-7; 7 bases line up with TRBD2. Trimming took 6 bases from V and 0 from J; bases not matched to a gene: 2. The germline V gene encodes CDR1 DFQATT and CDR2 SNEGSKA (reference sequence). The CDR3 is made up of 12 amino acids.

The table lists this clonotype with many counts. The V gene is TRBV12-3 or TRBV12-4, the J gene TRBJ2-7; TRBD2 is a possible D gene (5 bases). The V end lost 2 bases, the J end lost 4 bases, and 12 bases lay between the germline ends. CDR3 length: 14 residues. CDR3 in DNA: TGTGCCAGCAGTTTACTCCGGGGAGTGTACGAGCAGTACTTC. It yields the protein CASSLLRGVYEQYF.

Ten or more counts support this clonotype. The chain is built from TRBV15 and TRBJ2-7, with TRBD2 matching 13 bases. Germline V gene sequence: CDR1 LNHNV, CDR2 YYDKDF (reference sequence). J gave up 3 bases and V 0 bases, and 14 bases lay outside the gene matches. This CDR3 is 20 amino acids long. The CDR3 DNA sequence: TGTGCCACCAGCAGAGATAGGCAGGGAGGACTAGCGGGAGTCAACTACGAGCAGTACTTC. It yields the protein CATSRDRQGGLAGVNYEQYF.

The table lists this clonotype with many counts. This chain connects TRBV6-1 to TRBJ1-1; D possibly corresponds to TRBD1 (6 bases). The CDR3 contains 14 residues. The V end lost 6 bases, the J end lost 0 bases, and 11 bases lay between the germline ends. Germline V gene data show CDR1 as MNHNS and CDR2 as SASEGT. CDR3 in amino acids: CASRFGQMNTEAFF. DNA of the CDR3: TGTGCCAGCAGATTCGGACAGATGAACACTGAAGCTTTCTTT.

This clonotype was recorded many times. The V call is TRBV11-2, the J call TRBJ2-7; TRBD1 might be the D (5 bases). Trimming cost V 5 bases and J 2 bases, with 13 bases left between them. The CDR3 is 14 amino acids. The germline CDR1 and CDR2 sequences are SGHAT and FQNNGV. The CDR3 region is CASSPRTPTYEQYF. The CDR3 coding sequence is TGTGCCAGCAGCCCCAGGACACCCACCTACGAGCAGTACTTC.

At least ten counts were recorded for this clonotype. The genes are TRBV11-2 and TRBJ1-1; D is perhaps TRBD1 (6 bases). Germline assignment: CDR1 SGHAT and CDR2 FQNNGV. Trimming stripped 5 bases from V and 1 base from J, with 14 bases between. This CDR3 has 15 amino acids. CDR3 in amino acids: CASSEGHIANTEAFF. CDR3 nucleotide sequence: TGTGCCAGCAGCGAGGGACACATTGCGAACACTGAAGCTTTCTTT.

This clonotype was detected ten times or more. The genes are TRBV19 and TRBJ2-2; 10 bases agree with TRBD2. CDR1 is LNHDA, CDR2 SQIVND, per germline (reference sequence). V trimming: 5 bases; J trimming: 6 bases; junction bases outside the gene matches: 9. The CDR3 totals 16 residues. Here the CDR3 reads CASSSWGTSVAGELFF. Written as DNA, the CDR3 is TGTGCCAGTAGTTCCTGGGGGACTAGCGTCGCCGGGGAGCTGTTTTTT.

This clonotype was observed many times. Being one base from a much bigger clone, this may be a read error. CDR3 bases: TGTGCCAGCAGTGACCCCTACGGTGGGGCTGGGAATCAGCCCCAGCATTTT. Its protein is CASSDPYGGAGNQPQHF. The rearrangement uses TRBV6-4 and TRBJ1-5; weak D call: TRBD1 (5 bases). The germline V and J ends were trimmed by 2 bases and 4 bases, with 18 bases remaining between them. The germline CDR1 and CDR2 sequences are MRHNA and SNTAGT. CDR3 size: 17 residues.

The CDR3 DNA is TGTGCCACCAGTGCGGAAGAGACCCAGTACTTC. Its translation: CATSAEETQYF. The chain recombines TRBV24-1 with TRBJ2-5; no clear D gene. V was clipped by 5 bases and J by 3 bases, with 3 bases between them. The length of the CDR3 is 11 residues. The germline V gene has CDR1 KGHDR and CDR2 SFDVKD.